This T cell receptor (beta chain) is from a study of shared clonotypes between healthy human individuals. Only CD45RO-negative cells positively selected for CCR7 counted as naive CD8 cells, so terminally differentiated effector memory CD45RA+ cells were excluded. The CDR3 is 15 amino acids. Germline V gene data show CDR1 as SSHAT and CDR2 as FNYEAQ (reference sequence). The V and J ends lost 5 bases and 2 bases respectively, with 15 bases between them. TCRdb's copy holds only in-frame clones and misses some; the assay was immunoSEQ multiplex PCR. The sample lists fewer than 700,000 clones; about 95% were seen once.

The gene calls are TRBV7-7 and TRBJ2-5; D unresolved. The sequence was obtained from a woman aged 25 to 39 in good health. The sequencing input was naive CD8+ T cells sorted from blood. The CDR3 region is CASSPYPAQQETQYF. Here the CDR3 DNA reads TGTGCCAGCAGCCCCTATCCAGCCCAGCAAGAGACCCAGTACTTC.